This TCR beta chain was identified during a study of chemoradiotherapy in HPV16-positive cancers. Sequencing was performed with immunoSEQ multiplex PCR; in TCRdb, only in-frame clones are kept and a portion is missing. The repertoire holds some 10,000 clones, with about 74% as singletons. The origin of this receptor is a human donor with HPV-associated anogenital cancer. This material was acquired from a patient who underwent chemoradiotherapy.

The CDR3 loop is CASSPGTGARETQYF. The CDR3 DNA reads as TGTGCCAGCAGCCCCGGGACAGGGGCCCGGGAGACCCAGTACTTC. This chain connects TRBV5-4 to TRBJ2-5; 10 nucleotides match TRBD1. This CDR3 region has 15 residues. Unmatched junction bases numbered 8, after V lost 4 bases and J lost 5 bases. The germline V gene has CDR1 SGHNT and CDR2 YYREEE (reference sequence). The whole variable domain, remainder taken from reference TRBV5-4 and TRBJ2-5, is ETGVTQSPTHLIKTRGQQVTLRCSSQSGHNTVSWYQQALGQGPQFIFQYYREEENGRGNFPPRFSGLQFPNYSSELNVNALELDDSALYLCASSPGTGARETQYFGPGTRLLVL.